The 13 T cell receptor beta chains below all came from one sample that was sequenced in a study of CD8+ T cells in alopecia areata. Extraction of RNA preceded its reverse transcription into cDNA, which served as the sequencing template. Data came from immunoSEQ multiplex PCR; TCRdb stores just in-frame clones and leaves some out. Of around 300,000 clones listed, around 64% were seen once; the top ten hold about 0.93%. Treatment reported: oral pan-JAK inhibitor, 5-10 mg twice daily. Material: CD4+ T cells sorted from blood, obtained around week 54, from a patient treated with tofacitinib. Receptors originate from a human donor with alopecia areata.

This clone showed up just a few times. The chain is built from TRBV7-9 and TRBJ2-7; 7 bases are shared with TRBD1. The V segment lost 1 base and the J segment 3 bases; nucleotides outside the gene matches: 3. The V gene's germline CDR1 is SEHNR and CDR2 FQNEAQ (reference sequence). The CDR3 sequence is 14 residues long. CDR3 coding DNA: TGTGCCAGCAGCTTAGGGGCAGGGGGCTACGAGCAGTACTTC. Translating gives CASSLGAGGYEQYF.

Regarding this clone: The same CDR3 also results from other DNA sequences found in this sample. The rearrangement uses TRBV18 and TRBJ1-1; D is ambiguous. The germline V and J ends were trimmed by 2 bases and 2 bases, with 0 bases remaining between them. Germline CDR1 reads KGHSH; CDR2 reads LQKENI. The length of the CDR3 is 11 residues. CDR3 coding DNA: TGTGCCAGCTCACCAAACACTGAAGCTTTCTTT. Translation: CASSPNTEAFF.

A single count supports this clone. The DNA of the CDR3 is TGTGCCAGCAGCTTAGGACCAAACCAAGAGACCCAGTACTTC. Translation gives CASSLGPNQETQYF. The chain couples TRBV7-6 to TRBJ2-5; no clear D. From germline, CDR1 is SGHVS and CDR2 FNYEAQ. CDR3 length equals 14 residues. V was clipped by 1 base and J by 0 bases, with 6 bases between them.

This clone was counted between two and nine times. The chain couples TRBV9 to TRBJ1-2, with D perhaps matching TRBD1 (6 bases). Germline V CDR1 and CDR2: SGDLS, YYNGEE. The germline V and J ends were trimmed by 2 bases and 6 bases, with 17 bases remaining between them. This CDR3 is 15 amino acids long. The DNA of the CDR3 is TGTGCCAGCAGCGTGGGAAGTAGGCAGGGGCATGGCTACACCTTC. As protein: CASSVGSRQGHGYTF.

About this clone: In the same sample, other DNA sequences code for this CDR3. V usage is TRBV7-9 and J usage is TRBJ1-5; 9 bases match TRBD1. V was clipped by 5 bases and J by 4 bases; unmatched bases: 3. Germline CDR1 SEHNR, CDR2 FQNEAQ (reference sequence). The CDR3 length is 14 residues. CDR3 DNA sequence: TGTGCCAGCAGCCGGACAGGGGAAAATCAGCCCCAGCATTTT. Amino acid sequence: CASSRTGENQPQHF.

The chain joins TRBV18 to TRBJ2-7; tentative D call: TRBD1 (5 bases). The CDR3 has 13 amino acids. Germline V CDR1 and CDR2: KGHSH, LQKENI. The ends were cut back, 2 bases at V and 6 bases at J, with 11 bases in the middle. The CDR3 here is CASSPRAGFEQYF. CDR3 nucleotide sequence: TGTGCCAGCTCACCAAGGGCAGGGTTCGAGCAGTACTTC.

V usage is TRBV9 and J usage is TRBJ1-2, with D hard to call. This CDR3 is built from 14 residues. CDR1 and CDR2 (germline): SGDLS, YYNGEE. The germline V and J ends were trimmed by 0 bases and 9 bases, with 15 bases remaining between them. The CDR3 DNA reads TGTGCCAGCAGCGTAGACAGCATCTCGGATCGCTACACCTTC. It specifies CASSVDSISDRYTF.

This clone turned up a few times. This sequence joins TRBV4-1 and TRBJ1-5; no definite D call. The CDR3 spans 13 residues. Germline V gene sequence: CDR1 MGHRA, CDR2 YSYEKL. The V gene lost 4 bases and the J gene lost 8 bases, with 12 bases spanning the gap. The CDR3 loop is CASSRVLREPQHF. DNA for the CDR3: TGCGCCAGCAGCCGGGTTCTTCGGGAGCCCCAGCATTTT.

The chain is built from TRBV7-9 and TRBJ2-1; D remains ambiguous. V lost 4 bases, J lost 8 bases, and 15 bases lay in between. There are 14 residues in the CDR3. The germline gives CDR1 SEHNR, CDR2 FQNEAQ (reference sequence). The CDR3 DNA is TGTGCCAGCAGCTATTTTAGTAGTCGAGATGAGCAGTTCTTC. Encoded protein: CASSYFSSRDEQFF.

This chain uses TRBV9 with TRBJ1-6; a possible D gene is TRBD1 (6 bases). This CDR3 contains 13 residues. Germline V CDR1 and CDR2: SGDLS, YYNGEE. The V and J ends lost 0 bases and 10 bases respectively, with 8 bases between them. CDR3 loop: CASSVAGGSPLHF. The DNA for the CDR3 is TGTGCCAGCAGCGTAGCGGGGGGCTCACCCCTCCACTTT.

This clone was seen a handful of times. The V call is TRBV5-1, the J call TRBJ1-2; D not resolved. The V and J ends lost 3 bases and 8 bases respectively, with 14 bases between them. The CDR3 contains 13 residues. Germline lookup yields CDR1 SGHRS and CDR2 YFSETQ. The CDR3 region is CASSSGSVGGYTF. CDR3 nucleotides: TGCGCCAGCAGCTCAGGCAGTGTCGGGGGCTACACCTTC.

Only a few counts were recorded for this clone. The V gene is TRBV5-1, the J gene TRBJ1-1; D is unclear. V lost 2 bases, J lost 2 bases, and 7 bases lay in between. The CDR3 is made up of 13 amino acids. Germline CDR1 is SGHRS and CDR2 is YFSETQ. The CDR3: CASSFTLNTEAFF. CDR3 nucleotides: TGCGCCAGCAGCTTCACACTAAACACTGAAGCTTTCTTT.

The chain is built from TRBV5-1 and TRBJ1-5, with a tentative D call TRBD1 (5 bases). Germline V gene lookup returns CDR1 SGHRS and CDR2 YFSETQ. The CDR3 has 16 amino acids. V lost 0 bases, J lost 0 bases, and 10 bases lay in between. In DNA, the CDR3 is TGCGCCAGCAGCTTGGGGTCAGGGAGTAGCAATCAGCCCCAGCATTTT. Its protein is CASSLGSGSSNQPQHF.